Following are 5 T cell receptor beta chains from one sample sequenced in a study of T cell repertoires in cytomegalovirus infection. Their antigens remain unidentified. TCRdb re-analysed the reads in MiXCR, keeping a single row per CDR3 protein. The sample contains under 50,000 distinct CDR3 sequences, approximately 22% of which appear only once. The sequenced sample consisted of PBMCs, sequenced either directly or after in vitro stimulation (not recorded which). These receptors were collected from a human donor in good health (CMV status not recorded). Some clones in this sample may be carry-over from other donors' samples.

This rearrangement joins TRBV11-2 to TRBJ1-1, with D possibly TRBD1 on 5 matching bases. Looked up from germline, CDR1 is SGHAT and CDR2 is FQNNGV. With 0 bases removed from V and 5 bases from J, the gap between germline ends came to 13 bases. This CDR3 comprises 15 residues. The chain's CDR3 is CASSLEGGVWTEAFF. CDR3 nucleotide sequence: TGTGCCAGCAGCTTAGAGGGGGGAGTATGGACTGAAGCTTTCTTT.

The rearrangement joins TRBV15 to TRBJ2-7, with D perhaps TRBD2 (5 bases). The CDR3 contains 15 residues. The V gene's germline CDR1 is LNHNV and CDR2 YYDKDF (reference sequence). V lost 1 base, J lost 6 bases, and 16 bases lay in between. The CDR3 protein is CATSRAFRYEGEQYF. In DNA form, the CDR3 reads TGTGCCACCAGCAGAGCTTTTCGATATGAGGGCGAGCAGTACTTC.

This clonotype was seen ten or more times. The chain uses TRBV7-2 and TRBJ2-3, with 15 bases matching TRBD2. The CDR3 has 18 residues. Germline V gene data show CDR1 as SGHTA and CDR2 as FQGNSA. After removal of 4 bases from V and 0 bases from J, the junction contained 5 bases not matched to a gene. CDR3 coding DNA: TGTGCCAGCAGCTCACGGACTAGCGGGAGGGCAAGCACAGATACGCAGTATTTT. It encodes CASSSRTSGRASTDTQYF.

V is TRBV4-1 and J is TRBJ2-3, with D unresolved. The germline CDR1 and CDR2 sequences are MGHRA and YSYEKL. Deletions cut 3 bases from V and 5 bases from J, with 6 bases between. The CDR3 consists of 12 residues. The CDR3 DNA sequence: TGCGCCAGCAGCCACATCAGAGATACGCAGTATTTT. This sequence encodes CASSHIRDTQYF.

This rearrangement joins TRBV4-2 to TRBJ1-6; D gene unclear. CDR1 and CDR2 from the germline V gene are LGHNA and YNFKEQ. Trimming took off 0 bases at V and 6 bases at J, with 12 bases between the two ends. The CDR3 is 16 amino acids. CDR3 protein: CASSQDMARGNSPLHF. DNA for the CDR3: TGTGCCAGCAGCCAAGATATGGCCCGGGGTAATTCACCCCTCCACTTT.